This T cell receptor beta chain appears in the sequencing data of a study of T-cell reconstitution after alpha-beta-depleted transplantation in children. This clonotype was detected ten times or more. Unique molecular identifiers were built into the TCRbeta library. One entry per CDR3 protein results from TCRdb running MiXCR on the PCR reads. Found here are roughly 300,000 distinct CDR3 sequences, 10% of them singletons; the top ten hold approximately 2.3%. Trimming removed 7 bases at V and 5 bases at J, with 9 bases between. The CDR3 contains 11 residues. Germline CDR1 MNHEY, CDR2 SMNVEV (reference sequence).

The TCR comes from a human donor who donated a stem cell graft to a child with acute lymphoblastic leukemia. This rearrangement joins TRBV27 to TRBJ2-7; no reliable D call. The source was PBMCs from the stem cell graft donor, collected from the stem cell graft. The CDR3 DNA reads TGTGCCAGCAAAGCGTCCCACGAGCAGTACTTC. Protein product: CASKASHEQYF.